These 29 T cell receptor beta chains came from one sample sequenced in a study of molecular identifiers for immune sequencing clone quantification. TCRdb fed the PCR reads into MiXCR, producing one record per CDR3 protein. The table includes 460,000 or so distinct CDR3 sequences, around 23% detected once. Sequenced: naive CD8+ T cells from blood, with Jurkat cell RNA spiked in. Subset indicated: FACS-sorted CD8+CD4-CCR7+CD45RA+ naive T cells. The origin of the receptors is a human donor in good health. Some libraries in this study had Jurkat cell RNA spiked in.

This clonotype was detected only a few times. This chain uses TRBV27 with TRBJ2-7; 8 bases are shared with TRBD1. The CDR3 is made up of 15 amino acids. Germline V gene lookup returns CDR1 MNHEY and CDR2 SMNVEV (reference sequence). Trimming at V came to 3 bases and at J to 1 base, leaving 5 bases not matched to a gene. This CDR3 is CASSFPGQASYEQYF. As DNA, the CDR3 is TGTGCCAGCAGTTTCCCGGGACAGGCTTCCTACGAGCAGTACTTC.

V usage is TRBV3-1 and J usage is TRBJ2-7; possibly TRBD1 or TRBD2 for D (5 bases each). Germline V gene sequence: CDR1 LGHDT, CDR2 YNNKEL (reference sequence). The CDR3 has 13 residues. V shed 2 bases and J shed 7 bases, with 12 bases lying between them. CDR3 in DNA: TGTGCCAGCAGCCAATATTTCGGGACGGAGCAGTACTTC. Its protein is CASSQYFGTEQYF.

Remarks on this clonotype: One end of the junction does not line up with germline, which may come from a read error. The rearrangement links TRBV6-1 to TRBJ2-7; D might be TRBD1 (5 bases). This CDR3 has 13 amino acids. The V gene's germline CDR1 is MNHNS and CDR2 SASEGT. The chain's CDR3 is CAGSEDSSYEQYF. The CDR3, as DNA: TGTGCCGGCAGTGAAGACAGTAGTTACGAGCAGTACTTC.

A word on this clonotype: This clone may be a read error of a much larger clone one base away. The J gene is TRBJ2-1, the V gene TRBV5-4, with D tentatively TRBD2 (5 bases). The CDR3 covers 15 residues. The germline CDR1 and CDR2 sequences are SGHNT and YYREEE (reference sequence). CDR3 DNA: TGTGCCAGCAGCCCTGACCCGGGGAATTACAATGAGCAGTCCTTC. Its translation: CASSPDPGNYNEQSF.

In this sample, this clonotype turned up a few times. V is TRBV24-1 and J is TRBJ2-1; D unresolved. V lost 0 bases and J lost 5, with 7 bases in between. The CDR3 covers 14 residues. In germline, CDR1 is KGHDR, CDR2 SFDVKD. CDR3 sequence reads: CATSDLGSHNEQFF. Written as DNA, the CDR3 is TGTGCCACCAGTGATTTGGGCAGCCACAATGAGCAGTTCTTC.

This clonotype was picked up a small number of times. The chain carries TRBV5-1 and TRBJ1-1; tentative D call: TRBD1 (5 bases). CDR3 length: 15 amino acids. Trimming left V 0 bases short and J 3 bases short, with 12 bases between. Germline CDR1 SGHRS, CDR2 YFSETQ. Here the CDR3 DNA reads TGCGCCAGCAGCTTGGAGGCGCCGGGGGACACTGAAGCTTTCTTT. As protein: CASSLEAPGDTEAFF. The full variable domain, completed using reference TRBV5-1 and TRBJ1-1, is KAGVTQTPRYLIKTRGQQVTLSCSPISGHRSVSWYQQTPGQGLQFLFEYFSETQRNKGNFPGRFSGRQFSNSRSEMNVSTLELGDSALYLCASSLEAPGDTEAFFGQGTRLTVV.

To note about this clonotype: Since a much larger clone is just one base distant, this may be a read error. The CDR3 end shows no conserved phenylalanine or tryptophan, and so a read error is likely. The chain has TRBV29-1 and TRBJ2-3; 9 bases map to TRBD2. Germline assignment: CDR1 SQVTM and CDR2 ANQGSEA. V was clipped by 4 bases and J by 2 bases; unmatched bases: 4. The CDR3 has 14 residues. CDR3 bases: TGCAGCGTTGCGACTAGCGGATACACAGATACGCAGTATCTT. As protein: CSVATSGYTDTQYL.

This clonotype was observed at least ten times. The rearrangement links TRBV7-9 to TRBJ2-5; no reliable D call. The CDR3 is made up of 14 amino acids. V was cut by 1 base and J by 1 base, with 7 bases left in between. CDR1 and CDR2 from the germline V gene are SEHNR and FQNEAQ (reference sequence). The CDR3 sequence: CASSLGELQETQYF. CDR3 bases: TGTGCCAGCAGCTTAGGCGAACTCCAAGAGACCCAGTACTTC.

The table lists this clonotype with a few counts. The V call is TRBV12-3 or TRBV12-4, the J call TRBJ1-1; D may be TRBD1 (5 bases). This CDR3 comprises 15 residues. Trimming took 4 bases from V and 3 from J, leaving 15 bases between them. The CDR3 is CASSSGGGLDTEAFF. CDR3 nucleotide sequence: TGTGCCAGCAGTTCCGGTGGGGGATTGGACACTGAAGCTTTCTTT.

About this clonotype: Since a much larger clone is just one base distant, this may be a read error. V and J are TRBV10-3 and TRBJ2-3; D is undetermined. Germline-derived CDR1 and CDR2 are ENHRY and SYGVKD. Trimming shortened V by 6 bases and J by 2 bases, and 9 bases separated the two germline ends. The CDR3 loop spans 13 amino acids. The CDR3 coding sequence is TGTGCCATCAGAGAACAGACCACAGATACGCAGTATTTT. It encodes CAIREQTTDTQYF.

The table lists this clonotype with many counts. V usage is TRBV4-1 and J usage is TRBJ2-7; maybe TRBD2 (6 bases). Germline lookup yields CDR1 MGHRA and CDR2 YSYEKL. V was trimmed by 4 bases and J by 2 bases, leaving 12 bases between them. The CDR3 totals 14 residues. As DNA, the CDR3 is TGCGCCAGCAGCCGCGGGGTAGCCACCTACGAGCAGTACTTC. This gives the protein CASSRGVATYEQYF.

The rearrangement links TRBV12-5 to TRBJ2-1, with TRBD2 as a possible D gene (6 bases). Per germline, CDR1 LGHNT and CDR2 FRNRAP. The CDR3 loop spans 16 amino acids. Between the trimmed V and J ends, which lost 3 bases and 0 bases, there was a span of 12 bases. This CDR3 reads CASGFGGRSSYNEQFF. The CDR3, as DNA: TGTGCTAGTGGTTTTGGAGGGAGAAGCTCCTACAATGAGCAGTTCTTC.

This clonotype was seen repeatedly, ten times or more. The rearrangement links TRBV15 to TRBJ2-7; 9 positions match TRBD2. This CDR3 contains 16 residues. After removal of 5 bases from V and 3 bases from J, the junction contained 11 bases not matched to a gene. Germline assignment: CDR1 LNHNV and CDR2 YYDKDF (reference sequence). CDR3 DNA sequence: TGTGCCACCAGCTCGGCTAGCGGGGTACTAAACTACGAGCAGTACTTC. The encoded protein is CATSSASGVLNYEQYF.

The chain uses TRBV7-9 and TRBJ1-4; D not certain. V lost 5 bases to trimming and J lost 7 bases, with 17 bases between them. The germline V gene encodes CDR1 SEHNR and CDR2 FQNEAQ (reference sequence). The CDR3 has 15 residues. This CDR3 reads CASSPRGPESEKLFF. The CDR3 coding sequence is TGTGCCAGCAGCCCCCGCGGCCCAGAGAGTGAAAAACTGTTTTTT.

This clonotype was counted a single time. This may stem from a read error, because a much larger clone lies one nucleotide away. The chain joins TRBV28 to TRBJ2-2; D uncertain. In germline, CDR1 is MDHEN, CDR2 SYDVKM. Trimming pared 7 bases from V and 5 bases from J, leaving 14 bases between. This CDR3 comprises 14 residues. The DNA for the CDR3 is TGTGCCAGCATGATCCGGGCTGAGACCGGGGAGCTGTTTTTT. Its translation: CASMIRAETGELFF. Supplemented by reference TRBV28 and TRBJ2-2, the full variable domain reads DVKVTQSSRYLVKRTGEKVFLECVQDMDHENMFWYRQDPGLGLRLIYFSYDVKMKEKGDIPEGYSVSREKKERFSLILESASTNQTSMYLCASMIRAETGELFFGEGSRLTVL.

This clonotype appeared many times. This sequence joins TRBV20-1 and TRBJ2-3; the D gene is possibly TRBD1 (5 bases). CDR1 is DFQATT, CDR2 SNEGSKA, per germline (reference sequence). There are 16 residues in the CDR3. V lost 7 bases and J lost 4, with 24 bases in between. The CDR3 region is CSVPPHRHDSADTQYF. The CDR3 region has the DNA TGCAGTGTTCCCCCCCATCGACACGACAGTGCAGATACGCAGTATTTT.

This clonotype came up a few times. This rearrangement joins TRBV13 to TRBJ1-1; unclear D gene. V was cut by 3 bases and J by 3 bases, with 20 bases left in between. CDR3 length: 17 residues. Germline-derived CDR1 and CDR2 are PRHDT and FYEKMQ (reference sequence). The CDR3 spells CASSFPPHMNPYTEAFF. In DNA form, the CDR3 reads TGTGCCAGCAGCTTCCCACCGCACATGAATCCGTACACTGAAGCTTTCTTT.

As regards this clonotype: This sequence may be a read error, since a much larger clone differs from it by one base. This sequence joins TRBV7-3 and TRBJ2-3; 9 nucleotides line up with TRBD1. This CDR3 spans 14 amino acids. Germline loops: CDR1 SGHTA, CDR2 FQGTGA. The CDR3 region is CTSSLQGASDTQYF. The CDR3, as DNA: TGTACCAGCAGCTTACAGGGGGCTTCAGATACGCAGTATTTT. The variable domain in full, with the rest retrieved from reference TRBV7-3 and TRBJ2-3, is GAGVSQTPSNKVTEKGKYVELRCDPISGHTALYWYRQSLGQGPEFLIYFQGTGAADDSGLPNDRFFAVRPEGSVSTLKIQRTERGDSAVYLCTSSLQGASDTQYFGPGTRLTVL.

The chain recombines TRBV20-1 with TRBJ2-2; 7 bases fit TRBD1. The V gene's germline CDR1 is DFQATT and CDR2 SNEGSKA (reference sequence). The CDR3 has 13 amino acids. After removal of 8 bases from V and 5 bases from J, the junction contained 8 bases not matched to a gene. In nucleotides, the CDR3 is TGCAGTTCGAAGACAGGGAATACCGGGGAGCTGTTTTTT. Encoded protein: CSSKTGNTGELFF.

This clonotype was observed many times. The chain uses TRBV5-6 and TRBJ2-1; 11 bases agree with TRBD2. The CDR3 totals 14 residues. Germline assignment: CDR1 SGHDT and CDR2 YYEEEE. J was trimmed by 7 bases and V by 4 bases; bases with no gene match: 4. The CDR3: CASSPGLAVNEQFF. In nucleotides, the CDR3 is TGTGCCAGCAGCCCGGGACTAGCGGTAAATGAGCAGTTCTTC. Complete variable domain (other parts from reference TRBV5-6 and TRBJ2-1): DAGVTQSPTHLIKTRGQQVTLRCSPKSGHDTVSWYQQALGQGPQFIFQYYEEEERQRGNFPDRFSGHQFPNYSSELNVNALLLGDSALYLCASSPGLAVNEQFFGPGTRLTVL.

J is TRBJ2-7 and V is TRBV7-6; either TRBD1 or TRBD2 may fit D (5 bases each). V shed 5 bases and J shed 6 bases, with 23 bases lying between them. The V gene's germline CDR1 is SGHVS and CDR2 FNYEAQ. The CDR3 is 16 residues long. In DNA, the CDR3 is TGTGCCAGCAGCCCACCTCCCGGACGAGGGGAGAGCGAGCAGTACTTC. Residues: CASSPPPGRGESEQYF.

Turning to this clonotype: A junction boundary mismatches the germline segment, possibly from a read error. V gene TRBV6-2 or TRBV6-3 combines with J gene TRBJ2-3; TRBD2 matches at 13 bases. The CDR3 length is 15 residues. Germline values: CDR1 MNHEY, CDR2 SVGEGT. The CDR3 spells CASSRTSGSTDTRYF. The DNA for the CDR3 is TGTGCCAGCAGTCGGACTAGCGGGAGCACAGATACGCGGTATTTT.

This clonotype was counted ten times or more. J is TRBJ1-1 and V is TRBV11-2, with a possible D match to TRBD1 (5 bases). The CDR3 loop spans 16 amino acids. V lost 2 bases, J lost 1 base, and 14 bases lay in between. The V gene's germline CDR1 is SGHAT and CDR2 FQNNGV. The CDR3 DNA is TGTGCCAGCAGCTTATGGGGTTCAGGACAGAACACTGAAGCTTTCTTT. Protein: CASSLWGSGQNTEAFF.

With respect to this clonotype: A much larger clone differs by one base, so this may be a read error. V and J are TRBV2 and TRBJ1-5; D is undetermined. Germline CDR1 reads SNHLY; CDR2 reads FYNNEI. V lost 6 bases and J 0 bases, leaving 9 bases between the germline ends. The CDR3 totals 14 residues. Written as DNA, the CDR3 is TGTGCCAGCAGCCGGTGGGATAGCAATCAGCCCCAGCATTTT. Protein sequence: CASSRWDSNQPQHF.

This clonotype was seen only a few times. CDR3 in amino acids: CSAWWELTDTQYF. The CDR3 coding sequence is TGCAGTGCATGGTGGGAGCTTACCGATACGCAGTATTTT. This chain joins TRBV20-1 and TRBJ2-3; possibly TRBD2 for D (5 bases). The CDR3 sequence is 13 residues long. Trimming cost V 6 bases and J 6 bases, with 16 bases left between them. CDR1 and CDR2 from the germline V gene are DFQATT and SNEGSKA (reference sequence).

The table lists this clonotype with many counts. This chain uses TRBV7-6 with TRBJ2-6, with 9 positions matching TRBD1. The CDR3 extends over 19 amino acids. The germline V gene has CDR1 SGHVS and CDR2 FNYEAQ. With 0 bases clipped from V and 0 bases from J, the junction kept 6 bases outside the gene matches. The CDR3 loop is CASSLARGQGSSGANVLTF. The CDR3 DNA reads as TGTGCCAGCAGCTTAGCGAGGGGACAGGGTTCCTCTGGGGCCAACGTCCTGACTTTC.

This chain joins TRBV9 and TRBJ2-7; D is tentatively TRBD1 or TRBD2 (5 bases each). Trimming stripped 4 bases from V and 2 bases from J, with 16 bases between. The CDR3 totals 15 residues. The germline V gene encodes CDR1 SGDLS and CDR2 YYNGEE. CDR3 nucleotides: TGTGCCAGCAGCCGCGACGGGACGGTCACCTACGAGCAGTACTTC. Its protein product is CASSRDGTVTYEQYF.

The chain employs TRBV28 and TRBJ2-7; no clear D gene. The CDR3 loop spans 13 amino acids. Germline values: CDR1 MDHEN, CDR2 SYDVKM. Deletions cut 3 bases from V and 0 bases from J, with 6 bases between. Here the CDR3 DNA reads TGTGCCAGCAGTTTCAAAACCTCCTACGAGCAGTACTTC. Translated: CASSFKTSYEQYF.

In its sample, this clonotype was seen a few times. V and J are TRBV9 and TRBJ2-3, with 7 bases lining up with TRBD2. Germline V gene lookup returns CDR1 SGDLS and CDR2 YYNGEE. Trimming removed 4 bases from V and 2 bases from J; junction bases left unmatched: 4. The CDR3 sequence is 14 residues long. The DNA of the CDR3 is TGTGCCAGCAGCCGGGGGGACTACACAGATACGCAGTATTTT. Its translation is CASSRGDYTDTQYF.